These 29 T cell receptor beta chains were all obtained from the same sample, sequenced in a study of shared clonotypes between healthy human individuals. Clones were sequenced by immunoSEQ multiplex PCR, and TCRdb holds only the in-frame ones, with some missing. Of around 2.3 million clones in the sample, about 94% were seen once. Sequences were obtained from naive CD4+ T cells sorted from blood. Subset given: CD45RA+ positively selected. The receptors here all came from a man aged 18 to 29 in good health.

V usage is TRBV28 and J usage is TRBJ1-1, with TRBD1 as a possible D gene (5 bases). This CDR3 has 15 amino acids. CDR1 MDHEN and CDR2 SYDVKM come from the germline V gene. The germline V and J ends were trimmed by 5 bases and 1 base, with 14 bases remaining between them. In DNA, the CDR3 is TGTGCCAGCAGTCAGGGAGGCATATCGAACACTGAAGCTTTCTTT. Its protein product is CASSQGGISNTEAFF.

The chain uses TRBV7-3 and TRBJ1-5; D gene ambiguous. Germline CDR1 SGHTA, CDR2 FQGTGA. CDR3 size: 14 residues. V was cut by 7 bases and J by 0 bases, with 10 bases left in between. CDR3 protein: CASNPVASNQPQHF. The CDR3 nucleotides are TGTGCCAGCAACCCCGTGGCTAGCAATCAGCCCCAGCATTTT.

The CDR3 sequence is CASTIQGTTAEQYF. The DNA for the CDR3 is TGTGCCAGCACCATACAGGGGACCACTGCCGAGCAGTACTTC. V usage is TRBV6-1 and J usage is TRBJ2-7, with 7 positions matching TRBD1. Looked up from germline, CDR1 is MNHNS and CDR2 is SASEGT. The CDR3 has 14 residues. Trimming removed 7 bases from V and 6 bases from J; junction bases left unmatched: 12.

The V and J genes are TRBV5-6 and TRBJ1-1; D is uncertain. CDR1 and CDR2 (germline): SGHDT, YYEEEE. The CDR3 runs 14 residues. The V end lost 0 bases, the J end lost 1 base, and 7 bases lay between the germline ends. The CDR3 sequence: CASSLVGSNTEAFF. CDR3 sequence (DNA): TGTGCCAGCAGCTTGGTGGGGTCGAACACTGAAGCTTTCTTT.

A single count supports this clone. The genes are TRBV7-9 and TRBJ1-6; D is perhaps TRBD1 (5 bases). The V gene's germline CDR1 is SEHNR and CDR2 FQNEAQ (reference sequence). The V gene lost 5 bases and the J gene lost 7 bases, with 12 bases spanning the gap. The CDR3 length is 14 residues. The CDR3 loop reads CASSPTGGNSPLHF. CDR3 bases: TGTGCCAGCAGCCCCACGGGGGGGAATTCACCCCTCCACTTT.

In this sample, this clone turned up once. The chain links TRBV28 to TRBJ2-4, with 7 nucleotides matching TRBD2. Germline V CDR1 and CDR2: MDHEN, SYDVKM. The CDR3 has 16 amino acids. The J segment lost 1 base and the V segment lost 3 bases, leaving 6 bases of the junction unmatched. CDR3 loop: CASSFPGGGAKNIQYF. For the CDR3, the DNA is TGTGCCAGCAGTTTCCCGGGGGGTGGCGCCAAAAACATTCAGTACTTC.

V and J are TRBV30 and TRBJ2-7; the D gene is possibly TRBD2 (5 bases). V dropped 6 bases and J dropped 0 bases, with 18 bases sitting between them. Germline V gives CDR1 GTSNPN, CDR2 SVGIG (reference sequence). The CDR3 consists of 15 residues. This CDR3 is CACTSGSASSYEQYF. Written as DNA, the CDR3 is TGTGCCTGTACATCGGGGAGCGCCAGCTCCTACGAGCAGTACTTC.

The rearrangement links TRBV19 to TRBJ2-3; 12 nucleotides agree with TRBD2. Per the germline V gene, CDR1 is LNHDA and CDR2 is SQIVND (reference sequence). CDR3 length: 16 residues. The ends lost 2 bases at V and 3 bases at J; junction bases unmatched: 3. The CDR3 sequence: CASSITGLAGTDTQYF. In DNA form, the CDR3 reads TGTGCCAGTAGTATAACCGGACTAGCGGGAACAGATACGCAGTATTTT.

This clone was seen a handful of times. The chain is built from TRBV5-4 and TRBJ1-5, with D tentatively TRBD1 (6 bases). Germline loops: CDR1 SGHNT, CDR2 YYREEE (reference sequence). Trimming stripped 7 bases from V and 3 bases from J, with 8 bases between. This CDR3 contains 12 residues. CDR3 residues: CASWDTNQPQHF. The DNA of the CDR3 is TGTGCCAGCTGGGACACCAATCAGCCCCAGCATTTT.

The CDR3 sequence: CASSYPSLGDEKLFF. CDR3 DNA sequence: TGTGCCAGCAGTTACCCCTCGCTGGGGGATGAAAAACTGTTTTTT. V gene TRBV6-6 combines with J gene TRBJ1-4; tentative D call: TRBD1 (5 bases). Germline V CDR1 and CDR2: MNHNY, SVGAGI (reference sequence). The CDR3 sequence is 15 residues long. Trimming took off 2 bases at V and 6 bases at J, with 13 bases between the two ends.

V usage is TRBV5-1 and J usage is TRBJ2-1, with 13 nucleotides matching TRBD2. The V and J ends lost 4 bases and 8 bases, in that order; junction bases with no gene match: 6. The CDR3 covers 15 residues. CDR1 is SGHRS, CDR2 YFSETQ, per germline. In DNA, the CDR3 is TGCGCCAGCAGCCCTACTAGCGGGGGGGCCGATGAGCAGTTCTTC. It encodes CASSPTSGGADEQFF.

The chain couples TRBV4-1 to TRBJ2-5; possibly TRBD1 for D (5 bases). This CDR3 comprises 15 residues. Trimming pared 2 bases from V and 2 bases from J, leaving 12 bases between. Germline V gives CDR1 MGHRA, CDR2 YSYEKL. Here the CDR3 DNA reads TGCGCCAGCAGCCAACTCCAGGGTGGGCAAGAGACCCAGTACTTC. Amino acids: CASSQLQGGQETQYF.

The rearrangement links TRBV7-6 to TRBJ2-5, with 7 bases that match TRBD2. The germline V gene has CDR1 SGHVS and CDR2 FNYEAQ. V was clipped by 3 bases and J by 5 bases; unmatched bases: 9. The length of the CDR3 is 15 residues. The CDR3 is CASSLGGMRSETQYF. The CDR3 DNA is TGTGCCAGCAGCTTGGGGGGGATGAGAAGCGAGACCCAGTACTTC.

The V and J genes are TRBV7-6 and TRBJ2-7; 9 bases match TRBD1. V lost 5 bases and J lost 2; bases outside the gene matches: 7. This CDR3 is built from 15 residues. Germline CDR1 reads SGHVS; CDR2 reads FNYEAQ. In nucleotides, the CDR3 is TGTGCCAGCAGCGCCGGGACAGGGTGGCCCTACGAGCAGTACTTC. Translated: CASSAGTGWPYEQYF.

The CDR3, as DNA: TGTGCCAGCAGTTTAGTGGCTAGCGGGGGGTCCACCAAAAACATTCAGTACTTC. Residues: CASSLVASGGSTKNIQYF. The chain links TRBV28 to TRBJ2-4; 11 nucleotides agree with TRBD2. Germline CDR1 MDHEN, CDR2 SYDVKM. This CDR3 is 18 amino acids long. J gave up 2 bases and V 2 bases, and 8 bases lay outside the gene matches. The variable domain in full, with the rest retrieved from reference TRBV28 and TRBJ2-4, is DVKVTQSSRYLVKRTGEKVFLECVQDMDHENMFWYRQDPGLGLRLIYFSYDVKMKEKGDIPEGYSVSREKKERFSLILESASTNQTSMYLCASSLVASGGSTKNIQYFGAGTRLSVL.

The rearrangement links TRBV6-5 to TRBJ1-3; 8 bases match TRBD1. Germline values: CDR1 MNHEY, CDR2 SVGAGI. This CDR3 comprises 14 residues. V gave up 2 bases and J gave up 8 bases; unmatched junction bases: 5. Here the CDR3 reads CASSYTGGIDTIYF. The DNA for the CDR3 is TGTGCCAGCAGTTACACAGGGGGAATAGACACCATATATTTT.

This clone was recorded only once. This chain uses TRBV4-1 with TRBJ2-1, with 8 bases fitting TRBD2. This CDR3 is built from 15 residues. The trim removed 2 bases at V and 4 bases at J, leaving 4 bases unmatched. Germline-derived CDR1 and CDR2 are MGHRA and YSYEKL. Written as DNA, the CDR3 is TGCGCCAGCAGCCAACTAGCGGGTCCGTACAATGAGCAGTTCTTC. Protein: CASSQLAGPYNEQFF.

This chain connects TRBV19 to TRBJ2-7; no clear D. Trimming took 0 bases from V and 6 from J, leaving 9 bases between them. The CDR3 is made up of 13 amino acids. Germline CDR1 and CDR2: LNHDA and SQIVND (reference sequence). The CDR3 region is CASSIDNGSEQYF. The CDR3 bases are TGTGCCAGTAGTATAGATAACGGAAGCGAGCAGTACTTC.

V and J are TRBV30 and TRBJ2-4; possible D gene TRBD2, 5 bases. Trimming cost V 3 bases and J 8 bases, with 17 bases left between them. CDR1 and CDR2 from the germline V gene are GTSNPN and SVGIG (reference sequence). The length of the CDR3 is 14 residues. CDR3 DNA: TGTGCCTGGAGGGAGGCCGGCCCCGGGTACATTCAGTACTTC. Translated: CAWREAGPGYIQYF.

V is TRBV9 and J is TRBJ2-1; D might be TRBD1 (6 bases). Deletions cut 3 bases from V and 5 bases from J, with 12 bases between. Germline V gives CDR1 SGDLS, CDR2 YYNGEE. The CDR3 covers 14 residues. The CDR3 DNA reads TGTGCCAGCAGCGCCCGGGACACCAACAATGAGCAGTTCTTC. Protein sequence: CASSARDTNNEQFF.

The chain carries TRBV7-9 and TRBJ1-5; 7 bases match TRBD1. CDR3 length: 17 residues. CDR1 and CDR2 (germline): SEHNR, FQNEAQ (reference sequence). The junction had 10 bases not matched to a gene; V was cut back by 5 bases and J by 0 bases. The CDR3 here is CASSLWTGRDSNQPQHF. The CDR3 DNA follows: TGTGCCAGCAGCCTCTGGACAGGCCGAGATAGCAATCAGCCCCAGCATTTT.

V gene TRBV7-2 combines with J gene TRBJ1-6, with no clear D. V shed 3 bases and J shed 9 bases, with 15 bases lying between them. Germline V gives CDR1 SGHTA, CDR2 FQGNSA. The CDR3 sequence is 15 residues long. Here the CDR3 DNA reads TGTGCCAGCAGCTTCTTAGGAGGAACGGCTTCACCCCTCCACTTT. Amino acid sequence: CASSFLGGTASPLHF. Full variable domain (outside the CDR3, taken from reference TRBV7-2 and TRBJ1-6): GAGVSQSPSNKVTEKGKDVELRCDPISGHTALYWYRQSLGQGLEFLIYFQGNSAPDKSGLPSDRFSAERTGGSVSTLTIQRTQQEDSAVYLCASSFLGGTASPLHFGNGTRLTVT.

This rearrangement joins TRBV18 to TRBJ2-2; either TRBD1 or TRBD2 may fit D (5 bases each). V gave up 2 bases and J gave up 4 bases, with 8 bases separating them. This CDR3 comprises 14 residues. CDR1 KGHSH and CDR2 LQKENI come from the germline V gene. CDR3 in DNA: TGTGCCAGCTCACCAAGAGGGACCACCGGGGAGCTGTTTTTT. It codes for CASSPRGTTGELFF.

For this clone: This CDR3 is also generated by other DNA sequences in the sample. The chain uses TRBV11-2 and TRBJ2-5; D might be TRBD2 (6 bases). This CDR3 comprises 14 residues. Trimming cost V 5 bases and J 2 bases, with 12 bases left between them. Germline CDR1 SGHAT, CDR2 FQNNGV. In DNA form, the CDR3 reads TGTGCCAGCAGCCTTCGGACTATTCAAGAGACCCAGTACTTC. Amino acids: CASSLRTIQETQYF.

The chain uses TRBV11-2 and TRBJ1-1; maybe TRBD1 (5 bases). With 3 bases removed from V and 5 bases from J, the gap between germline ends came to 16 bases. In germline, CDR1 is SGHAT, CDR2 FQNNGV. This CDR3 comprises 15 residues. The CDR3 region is CASSFPLGGATEAFF. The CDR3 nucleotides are TGTGCCAGCAGCTTTCCGCTGGGAGGGGCAACTGAAGCTTTCTTT.

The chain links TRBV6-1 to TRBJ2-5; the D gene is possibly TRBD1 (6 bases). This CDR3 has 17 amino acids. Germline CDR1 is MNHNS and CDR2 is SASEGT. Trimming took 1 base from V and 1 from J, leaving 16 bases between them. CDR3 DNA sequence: TGTGCCAGCAGTGAAGAACCAACAGGGCCCGTCCAAGAGACCCAGTACTTC. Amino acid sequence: CASSEEPTGPVQETQYF.

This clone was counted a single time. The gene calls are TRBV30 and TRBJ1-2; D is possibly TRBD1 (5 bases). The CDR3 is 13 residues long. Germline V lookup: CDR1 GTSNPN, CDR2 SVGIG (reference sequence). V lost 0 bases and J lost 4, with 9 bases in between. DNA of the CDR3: TGTGCCTGGAGTGTAGGGGACCCCTATGGCTACACCTTC. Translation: CAWSVGDPYGYTF.

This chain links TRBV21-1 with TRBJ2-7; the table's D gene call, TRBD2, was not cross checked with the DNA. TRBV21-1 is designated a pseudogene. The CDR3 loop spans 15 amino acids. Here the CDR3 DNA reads TGTGCCAGCAGCATAAGACCCCCTTCGGGCTACGAGCAGTACTTC. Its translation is CASSIRPPSGYEQYF.

CDR3 nucleotide sequence: TGTGCCAGCAGCATCGGACAGACCTATGGCTACACCTTC. It yields the protein CASSIGQTYGYTF. This sequence joins TRBV5-6 and TRBJ1-2; weak D call: TRBD1 (6 bases). The germline V gene has CDR1 SGHDT and CDR2 YYEEEE. The CDR3 length is 13 residues. V lost 4 bases and J lost 4, with 11 bases in between.